These 31 T cell receptor beta chains share one sample of origin, sequenced in a study of radiation and T cells in renal cell carcinoma. The time point was: baseline pretreatment blood. The treatment is: 15 Gy SBRT to primary tumor, nephrectomy 4 weeks later. Repertoires were generated with immunoSEQ multiplex PCR, while TCRdb's copy carries only in-frame clones and drops some. The sample yields 85,000 to 100,000 clones, 75% to 90% seen once. The sequencing here drew on blood, taken from a patient whose treatment included radiotherapy and nephrectomy. These receptors came from a man between 50 and 59 years old with renal cell carcinoma.

V gene TRBV5-1 combines with J gene TRBJ2-5, with 9 bases identical to TRBD1. Germline V CDR1 and CDR2: SGHRS, YFSETQ. The CDR3 extends over 16 amino acids. Unmatched junction bases numbered 7, after V lost 0 bases and J lost 4 bases. The CDR3 DNA reads TGCGCCAGCAGCTTGGGACAGGGGGATTGGGGAGAGACCCAGTACTTC. This encodes CASSLGQGDWGETQYF.

The rearrangement uses TRBV5-1 and TRBJ1-1; perhaps TRBD1 as D (6 bases). Germline V CDR1 and CDR2: SGHRS, YFSETQ. Trimming stripped 2 bases from V and 5 bases from J, with 13 bases between. CDR3 length: 14 residues. The CDR3 DNA sequence: TGCGCCAGCAGCTTAGGGATCAGGGGAACTGAAGCTTTCTTT. Translation gives CASSLGIRGTEAFF. The variable domain in full, completed from reference TRBV5-1 and TRBJ1-1, reads KAGVTQTPRYLIKTRGQQVTLSCSPISGHRSVSWYQQTPGQGLQFLFEYFSETQRNKGNFPGRFSGRQFSNSRSEMNVSTLELGDSALYLCASSLGIRGTEAFFGQGTRLTVV.

The chain is built from TRBV6-6 and TRBJ1-1; D is perhaps TRBD1 (6 bases). Germline V gene sequence: CDR1 MNHNY, CDR2 SVGAGI (reference sequence). The CDR3 is 12 amino acids. V was cut by 4 bases and J by 11 bases, with 14 bases left in between. CDR3 region: CASSSPTGRAFF. The DNA for the CDR3 is TGTGCCAGCAGTTCACCAACAGGGAGGGCTTTCTTT.

The chain uses TRBV2 and TRBJ2-1; D is perhaps TRBD2 (5 bases). Germline V gives CDR1 SNHLY, CDR2 FYNNEI. V was shortened by 2 bases and J by 1 base, with 6 bases between the two germline ends. The CDR3 runs to 14 residues. CDR3 nucleotide sequence: TGTGCCAGCAGTGAACTAGCATCCTACAATGAGCAGTTCTTC. It codes for CASSELASYNEQFF.

The chain is built from TRBV27 and TRBJ2-1; 11 bases align to TRBD1. This CDR3 spans 14 amino acids. J gave up 6 bases and V 6 bases, and 4 bases lay outside the gene matches. The V gene's germline CDR1 is MNHEY and CDR2 SMNVEV (reference sequence). CDR3 in amino acids: CASSIGTGGNEQFF. For the CDR3, the DNA is TGTGCCAGCAGCATCGGGACAGGGGGCAATGAGCAGTTCTTC.

The DNA for the CDR3 is TGTGCCAGCACGCGACCCGCAGTCAGCACAGATACGCAGTATTTT. Residues: CASTRPAVSTDTQYF. The V call is TRBV2, the J call TRBJ2-3; the D is unclear. The CDR3 is 15 residues long. Germline V lookup: CDR1 SNHLY, CDR2 FYNNEI. Trimming removed 7 bases at V and 0 bases at J, with 14 bases between.

In its sample, this clone was seen once. The rearrangement uses TRBV28 and TRBJ2-1; D call uncertain. Germline V gene lookup returns CDR1 MDHEN and CDR2 SYDVKM. Trimming took 4 bases from V and 5 from J, leaving 9 bases between them. The CDR3 consists of 13 residues. This CDR3 reads CASSYSANNEQFF. DNA of the CDR3: TGTGCCAGCAGTTACAGCGCCAACAATGAGCAGTTCTTC.

V usage is TRBV19 and J usage is TRBJ1-2, with D uncertain. The CDR3 covers 15 residues. Germline CDR1 reads LNHDA; CDR2 reads SQIVND (reference sequence). V was shortened by 4 bases and J by 0 bases, with 12 bases between the two germline ends. CDR3 coding DNA: TGTGCCAGTAGTACGGGTTGGAGGGCTAACTATGGCTACACCTTC. Protein sequence: CASSTGWRANYGYTF.

A few counts support this clone. The chain is built from TRBV30 and TRBJ1-1; D ambiguous. The CDR3 consists of 12 residues. Germline CDR1 reads GTSNPN; CDR2 reads SVGIG (reference sequence). V lost 0 bases to trimming and J lost 0 bases, with 2 bases between them. The CDR3 bases are TGTGCCTGGAGTGTAATGAACACTGAAGCTTTCTTT. This encodes CAWSVMNTEAFF.

The gene calls are TRBV28 and TRBJ2-7; D might be TRBD1 or TRBD2, each matching 5 bases. Trimming stripped 3 bases from V and 7 bases from J, with 13 bases between. The CDR3 runs 13 residues. Per germline, CDR1 MDHEN and CDR2 SYDVKM. CDR3 in amino acids: CASSLSGSREQYF. DNA of the CDR3: TGTGCCAGCAGTTTGTCAGGGAGTCGGGAGCAGTACTTC.

The chain has TRBV18 and TRBJ2-2; no clear D. This CDR3 has 14 amino acids. Germline lookup yields CDR1 KGHSH and CDR2 LQKENI. Trimming left V 4 bases short and J 5 bases short, with 11 bases between. This CDR3 reads CASSRSVGTGELFF. The CDR3 DNA sequence: TGTGCCAGCTCACGATCAGTGGGGACCGGGGAGCTGTTTTTT.

The chain combines TRBV7-2 with TRBJ2-3; no definite D call. The CDR3 length is 16 residues. Germline V gene data show CDR1 as SGHTA and CDR2 as FQGNSA. Between the trimmed V and J ends, which lost 3 bases and 1 base, there was a span of 14 bases. For the CDR3, the DNA is TGTGCCAGCAGCTTGGTGGATGGCGGCCGCACAGATACGCAGTATTTT. Its translation is CASSLVDGGRTDTQYF.

This clone has more than one count but fewer than ten. This chain joins TRBV19 and TRBJ1-1; unclear D gene. The ends were cut back, 7 bases at V and 1 base at J, with 10 bases in the middle. This CDR3 region has 13 residues. Germline-derived CDR1 and CDR2 are LNHDA and SQIVND (reference sequence). The CDR3 DNA is TGTGCCAGTACTCTGGGCGGGAACACTGAAGCTTTCTTT. It codes for CASTLGGNTEAFF.

This chain links TRBV14 with TRBJ2-1; D may be TRBD2 (7 bases). V was clipped by 1 base and J by 9 bases, with 10 bases between them. The CDR3 totals 13 residues. CDR1 SGHDN and CDR2 FVKESK come from the germline V gene. CDR3 amino acids: CASSQGEGVEQFF. The DNA of the CDR3 is TGTGCCAGCAGCCAAGGGGAGGGGGTTGAGCAGTTCTTC.

The CDR3 bases are TGTGCCAGCAGCGCTGGCTCCTACAATGAGCAGTTCTTC. This gives the protein CASSAGSYNEQFF. V gene TRBV27 combines with J gene TRBJ2-1; D remains ambiguous. Germline V lookup: CDR1 MNHEY, CDR2 SMNVEV (reference sequence). The CDR3 is made up of 13 amino acids. Between the trimmed V and J ends, which lost 6 bases and 0 bases, there was a span of 6 bases.

This clone has just a few counts. This chain joins TRBV6-5 and TRBJ1-1; D not resolved. CDR1 is MNHEY and CDR2 is SVGAGI in the germline V gene. CDR3 size: 15 residues. V was shortened by 5 bases and J by 5 bases, with 18 bases between the two germline ends. The CDR3 nucleotides are TGTGCCAGCAGTAGGCTGGGAGAGGTTTGGACTGAAGCTTTCTTT. Its translation: CASSRLGEVWTEAFF.

V gene TRBV11-1 combines with J gene TRBJ2-7; D is perhaps TRBD1 (5 bases). The CDR3 runs to 15 residues. CDR1 and CDR2 from the germline V gene are SGHAT and FQDESV (reference sequence). V lost 6 bases and J lost 0, with 15 bases in between. DNA for the CDR3: TGTGCCAGCAGTTTTCCCCAGGGATTCTCCTACGAGCAGTACTTC. Translation gives CASSFPQGFSYEQYF.

The gene calls are TRBV28 and TRBJ1-1; 7 bases are a match to TRBD1. J was trimmed by 8 bases and V by 5 bases; bases with no gene match: 5. The CDR3 is 12 residues long. Germline CDR1 is MDHEN and CDR2 is SYDVKM. The CDR3 DNA is TGTGCCAGCAGTATCGGGACAGCCGAAGCTTTCTTT. Translation: CASSIGTAEAFF.

The chain combines TRBV5-1 with TRBJ1-6; 7 positions match TRBD1. This CDR3 has 14 residues. The V segment lost 4 bases and the J segment 7 bases; nucleotides outside the gene matches: 5. Germline assignment: CDR1 SGHRS and CDR2 YFSETQ. CDR3 bases: TGCGCCAGCAGCCTCGGAGGGGGCAATTCACCCCTCCACTTT. Its protein product is CASSLGGGNSPLHF. Using reference TRBV5-1 and TRBJ1-6 for the parts outside the CDR3, the full variable domain is KAGVTQTPRYLIKTRGQQVTLSCSPISGHRSVSWYQQTPGQGLQFLFEYFSETQRNKGNFPGRFSGRQFSNSRSEMNVSTLELGDSALYLCASSLGGGNSPLHFGNGTRLTVT.

The chain recombines TRBV18 with TRBJ2-3, with 7 bases fitting TRBD1. The V gene's germline CDR1 is KGHSH and CDR2 LQKENI. V trimming: 5 bases; J trimming: 4 bases; junction bases outside the gene matches: 12. The CDR3 runs 16 residues. CDR3 protein: CASSIRTGPGADTQYF. CDR3 coding DNA: TGTGCCAGCTCAATCCGGACAGGTCCCGGGGCAGATACGCAGTATTTT.

The chain links TRBV19 to TRBJ1-3; D is uncertain. Trimming removed 0 bases at V and 0 bases at J, with 6 bases between. Germline V CDR1 and CDR2: LNHDA, SQIVND (reference sequence). The CDR3 length is 15 residues. In DNA, the CDR3 is TGTGCCAGTAGTATAGACGCGTACTCTGGAAACACCATATATTTT. Its protein is CASSIDAYSGNTIYF. The full variable domain, with the rest looked up from reference TRBV19 and TRBJ1-3, is DGGITQSPKYLFRKEGQNVTLSCEQNLNHDAMYWYRQDPGQGLRLIYYSQIVNDFQKGDIAEGYSVSREKKESFPLTVTSAQKNPTAFYLCASSIDAYSGNTIYFGEGSWLTVV.

V is TRBV9 and J is TRBJ2-1; TRBD1 or TRBD2 may be the D gene (5 bases each). V lost 0 bases to trimming and J lost 4 bases, with 11 bases between them. Germline V gives CDR1 SGDLS, CDR2 YYNGEE. The CDR3 spans 15 residues. The CDR3 bases are TGTGCCAGCAGCGTAGTCGGCAGGGAGTACAATGAGCAGTTCTTC. Protein sequence: CASSVVGREYNEQFF.

V and J are TRBV5-1 and TRBJ1-1; D might be TRBD1 (5 bases). The germline CDR1 and CDR2 sequences are SGHRS and YFSETQ. CDR3 size: 13 residues. V lost 4 bases and J lost 4, with 11 bases in between. CDR3 DNA sequence: TGCGCCAGCAGCCCAGACGGGGGCACTGAAGCTTTCTTT. This sequence encodes CASSPDGGTEAFF. The full variable domain, rest sourced from reference TRBV5-1 and TRBJ1-1, is KAGVTQTPRYLIKTRGQQVTLSCSPISGHRSVSWYQQTPGQGLQFLFEYFSETQRNKGNFPGRFSGRQFSNSRSEMNVSTLELGDSALYLCASSPDGGTEAFFGQGTRLTVV.

This clone appeared once. The J gene is TRBJ2-2, the V gene TRBV9; D uncertain. CDR3 length: 13 amino acids. CDR1 SGDLS and CDR2 YYNGEE come from the germline V gene. Trimming removed 6 bases at V and 1 base at J, with 7 bases between. This CDR3 reads CASMKQNTGELFF. CDR3 nucleotide sequence: TGTGCCAGCATGAAACAGAACACCGGGGAGCTGTTTTTT.

The chain joins TRBV7-2 to TRBJ1-2; 9 positions match TRBD1. This CDR3 is 16 amino acids long. The ends lost 0 bases at V and 10 bases at J; junction bases unmatched: 12. Germline V CDR1 and CDR2: SGHTA, FQGNSA. The CDR3 spells CASSLAFSGQGNIYTF. DNA of the CDR3: TGTGCCAGCAGCTTAGCCTTCTCGGGACAGGGAAATATCTACACCTTC.

V is TRBV5-1 and J is TRBJ2-2; 8 nucleotides match TRBD2. Germline CDR1 reads SGHRS; CDR2 reads YFSETQ. V shed 0 bases, J shed 5 bases, and the junction held 9 bases outside the gene matches. This CDR3 has 17 residues. DNA of the CDR3: TGCGCCAGCAGCTTGGCCCCGGGGGGGGGCCGAACCGGGGAGCTGTTTTTT. It is translated as CASSLAPGGGRTGELFF.

This clone was counted between two and nine times. The V gene is TRBV5-8, the J gene TRBJ2-7, with no clear D. The CDR3 is 12 amino acids. Germline V CDR1 and CDR2: SGHTS, YDEGEE. V was clipped by 4 bases and J by 6 bases, with 11 bases between them. The DNA for the CDR3 is TGTGCCAGCAGCGTGAATTATGTCGAGCAGTACTTC. Its protein is CASSVNYVEQYF.

The chain combines TRBV15 with TRBJ2-5; D is uncertain. The length of the CDR3 is 13 residues. The V end was cut by 0 bases, the J end by 1 base, with 3 bases between. Germline CDR1 is LNHNV and CDR2 is YYDKDF (reference sequence). The CDR3 here is CATSRDSQETQYF. The CDR3 coding sequence is TGTGCCACCAGCAGAGATAGCCAAGAGACCCAGTACTTC.

This clone occurred a few times. V and J are TRBV27 and TRBJ1-5; no clear D gene. CDR1 and CDR2 from the germline V gene are MNHEY and SMNVEV (reference sequence). The CDR3 sequence is 16 residues long. V gave up 5 bases and J gave up 0 bases, with 14 bases separating them. In DNA, the CDR3 is TGTGCCAGCAGTCCACGAGGGCTTTATAGCAATCAGCCCCAGCATTTT. It translates to CASSPRGLYSNQPQHF.

This rearrangement joins TRBV5-8 to TRBJ2-4; 7 bases fit TRBD1. The trim removed 3 bases at V and 9 bases at J, leaving 9 bases unmatched. Germline V gene lookup returns CDR1 SGHTS and CDR2 YDEGEE. This CDR3 contains 14 residues. The CDR3 region has the DNA TGTGCCAGCAGCTCCGGACAGGAGTTGGTCATTCAGTACTTC. It translates to CASSSGQELVIQYF.

The genes are TRBV19 and TRBJ2-7; TRBD2 matches 9 bases. Germline values: CDR1 LNHDA, CDR2 SQIVND (reference sequence). This CDR3 is 18 amino acids long. V lost 2 bases, J lost 2 bases, and 13 bases stayed unmatched. CDR3 nucleotides: TGTGCCAGTAGTATATGGGGGGCTATGGCGGGAGGGACCTACGAGCAGTACTTC. It translates to CASSIWGAMAGGTYEQYF. The whole variable domain, filled in from reference TRBV19 and TRBJ2-7, reads DGGITQSPKYLFRKEGQNVTLSCEQNLNHDAMYWYRQDPGQGLRLIYYSQIVNDFQKGDIAEGYSVSREKKESFPLTVTSAQKNPTAFYLCASSIWGAMAGGTYEQYFGPGTRLTVT.